A selection of T cell receptor beta chains follows, all from one sample in a study of blood T cell repertoires in COVID-19. Generated by immunoSEQ multiplex PCR, the TCRdb table keeps only in-frame clones and is missing some. The sample records under 150,000 clones, around three quarters being singletons. Sequences were obtained from peripheral blood. Receptor source: a man aged 55 to 69 with acute or convalescent COVID-19. Each CDR3 is given with its conserved first and last residue. The D gene is left open where the match is weak. Size values are once, few and many counts, or a class for expanded clones, and some rows have none.

cdr3_aa	cdr3_nt	v_call	j_call	clone_size	d_call
CASSQRTGPDTQYF	TGTGCCAGCAGCCAGAGGACAGGGCCAGATACGCAGTATTTT	TRBV3-1/TRBV3-2	TRBJ2-3	NA	TRBD1
CSVEPLSGSSYEQYF	TGCAGCGTTGAGCCACTTAGCGGGAGCTCCTACGAGCAGTACTTC	TRBV29-1	TRBJ2-7	NA	TRBD2
CSVEGSQVYNDVGQFF	TGCAGCGTTGAAGGCTCCCAGGTTTACAATGACGTGGGGCAGTTCTTC	TRBV29-1	TRBJ2-1	NA	NA
CASSGKRGLAGNNEQFF	TGTGCCAGCAGCGGAAAAAGGGGACTAGCGGGAAACAATGAGCAGTTCTTC	TRBV7-9	TRBJ2-1	few	TRBD2
CASSLRGDSYEQYF	TGCGCCAGCAGCTTGCGGGGGGACTCCTACGAGCAGTACTTC	TRBV5-1	TRBJ2-7	NA	TRBD2
CASSSHRENTEAFF	TGTGCCAGCAGTTCTCACAGGGAGAACACTGAAGCTTTCTTT	TRBV6-6	TRBJ1-1	NA	NA
CASSSHRGTDSNQPQHF	TGTGCCAGTAGTTCTCACCGAGGGACAGATAGCAATCAGCCCCAGCATTTT	TRBV19	TRBJ1-5	NA	TRBD1
CASSIVASDLYEQYF	TGTGCCAGTAGTATTGTGGCTAGCGACCTCTACGAGCAGTACTTC	TRBV19	TRBJ2-7	NA	NA
CASSLNGQGPAYGYTF	TGTGCCAGCAGCTTGAACGGGCAGGGGCCCGCCTATGGCTACACCTTC	TRBV5-5	TRBJ1-2	NA	NA
CASSHTRGTNEQYF	TGTGCCAGCAGCCACACCCGGGGGACGAACGAGCAGTACTTC	TRBV4-2	TRBJ2-7	NA	NA
CASSLVGGSAGANVLTF	TGCGCCAGCAGCTTGGTTGGAGGCTCGGCCGGGGCCAACGTCCTGACTTTC	TRBV5-1	TRBJ2-6	NA	NA
CASSRGTFEGADTQYF	TGTGCCAGCAGCCGCGGGACCTTCGAAGGAGCAGATACGCAGTATTTT	TRBV11-3	TRBJ2-3	NA	NA
CASSQGTSRYEQYF	TGCGCCAGCAGCCAAGGGACTAGTAGGTACGAGCAGTACTTC	TRBV4-1	TRBJ2-7	NA	TRBD2
CASSRLAGAYEQYF	TGTGCCAGCAGCCGGCTAGCGGGGGCCTACGAGCAGTACTTC	TRBV9	TRBJ2-7	NA	TRBD2
CASSFKTDYGYTF	TGCGCCAGCAGCTTTAAAACAGACTATGGCTACACCTTC	TRBV5-1	TRBJ1-2	NA	NA
CATRLAGSGTDEQFF	TGTGCCACCCGACTAGCGGGGTCCGGAACCGATGAGCAGTTCTTC	TRBV19	TRBJ2-1	NA	TRBD2
CASSTGPRTEAFF	TGTGCCAGTAGTACAGGGCCGCGCACTGAAGCTTTCTTT	TRBV19	TRBJ1-1	once	NA
CASKLAPNTGELFF	TGTGCCAGTAAACTAGCCCCGAACACCGGGGAGCTGTTTTTT	TRBV6-5	TRBJ2-2	NA	NA
CASSIGTGGSYEQYF	TGTGCCAGTAGTATCGGGACAGGGGGGTCCTACGAGCAGTACTTC	TRBV19	TRBJ2-7	NA	TRBD1
CASSPPGTSGYNEQFF	TGTGCCAGCTCACCACCCGGGACTAGCGGCTACAATGAGCAGTTCTTC	TRBV18	TRBJ2-1	NA	TRBD2
CATSDSGFGYEQYF	TGTGCCACCAGTGATTCGGGTTTTGGCTACGAGCAGTACTTC	TRBV24-1	TRBJ2-7	NA	NA
CASSLSGTGPLAGELFF	TGTGCCAGCAGCTTGTCCGGGACAGGGCCGTTAGCCGGGGAGCTGTTTTTT	TRBV5-4	TRBJ2-2	NA	TRBD1
CASSWGQGREQYF	TGTGCCAGCAGTTGGGGACAGGGACGCGAGCAGTACTTC	TRBV27	TRBJ2-7	NA	TRBD1
CASSRGGTTDTQYF	TGTGCCAGCTCCCGTGGAGGTACAACAGATACGCAGTATTTT	TRBV6-5	TRBJ2-3	NA	NA
CASSPMTGGNQPQHF	TGTGCCAGCAGTCCAATGACAGGGGGCAATCAGCCCCAGCATTTT	TRBV28	TRBJ1-5	few	TRBD1
CASGLVQGQGVGYTF	TGTGCTAGTGGTTTGGTGCAGGGACAGGGGGTAGGCTACACCTTC	TRBV12-5	TRBJ1-2	few	TRBD1
CASSQSQDSGANVLTF	TGTGCCAGCAGCCAGAGCCAGGACTCTGGGGCCAACGTCCTGACTTTC	TRBV7-9	TRBJ2-6	once	NA
CASSLSLAGSYEQYF	TGTGCCAGCAGCTTGTCGCTAGCGGGGTCCTACGAGCAGTACTTC	TRBV11-1	TRBJ2-7	NA	TRBD2
CASSLGAGRTDTQYF	TGTGCCAGCAGCCTAGGGGCGGGACGGACAGATACGCAGTATTTT	TRBV9	TRBJ2-3	NA	NA
CATSDSFGAQGGEQYF	TGTGCCACCAGTGACTCGTTCGGGGCACAGGGGGGCGAGCAGTACTTC	TRBV24-1	TRBJ2-7	few	TRBD1
CASSPGTSTGELFF	TGTGCCAGCAGCCCCGGGACTTCCACCGGGGAGCTGTTTTTT	TRBV6-4	TRBJ2-2	NA	NA
CASSLHWTVSEQYF	TGTGCCAGCAGCCTCCACTGGACAGTATCCGAGCAGTACTTC	TRBV7-2	TRBJ2-7	NA	NA
CASIQSREPPFTDTQYF	TGTGCTAGCATCCAGTCGCGGGAGCCCCCTTTCACAGATACGCAGTATTTT	TRBV7-7	TRBJ2-3	NA	TRBD2
CATLSSGGEQFF	TGCGCCACCCTTTCCTCGGGGGGTGAGCAGTTCTTC	TRBV4-1	TRBJ2-1	NA	TRBD2
CASSSLQGAQGYTF	TGTGCCAGCAGCTCACTACAGGGGGCGCAGGGCTACACCTTC	TRBV5-5	TRBJ1-2	NA	TRBD1
CASSPPGGFKETQYF	TGTGCCAGCAGCCCCCCTGGGGGGTTCAAGGAGACCCAGTACTTC	TRBV7-8	TRBJ2-5	NA	NA
CASSLTSAETQYF	TGTGCCAGCAGCTTAACTAGCGCCGAGACCCAGTACTTC	TRBV11-3	TRBJ2-5	NA	TRBD2
CASSLSGDTEAFF	TGTGCCAGCAGCTTGTCAGGGGACACTGAAGCTTTCTTT	TRBV5-5	TRBJ1-1	few	NA
CASSGTSGSDEQFF	TGTGCCAGCAGCGGGACTAGCGGGAGCGATGAGCAGTTCTTC	TRBV14	TRBJ2-1	NA	TRBD2
CASSQDLWSEQYF	TGCGCCAGCAGCCAAGATCTGTGGAGCGAGCAGTACTTC	TRBV4-1	TRBJ2-7	NA	NA
CASSFRETQYF	TGTGCCAGCAGCTTCCGTGAGACCCAGTACTTC	TRBV13	TRBJ2-5	NA	NA
CASTLDRNEKLFF	TGTGCCAGCACATTGGACAGGAATGAAAAACTGTTTTTT	TRBV12-3/TRBV12-4	TRBJ1-4	NA	TRBD1
CASSHTGTESGNTIYF	TGTGCCAGCAGCCATACCGGGACAGAGTCTGGAAACACCATATATTTT	TRBV4-2	TRBJ1-3	NA	TRBD1
CASSPGQSTYGYTF	TGTGCCAGCAGCCCAGGACAGAGCACCTATGGCTACACCTTC	TRBV5-8	TRBJ1-2	NA	NA
CASSLDYQDTQYF	TGCGCCAGCAGCTTGGACTATCAAGATACGCAGTATTTT	TRBV5-1	TRBJ2-3	NA	NA
CASSYSLYEQFF	TGTGCCAGCAGTTACAGTCTATATGAGCAGTTCTTC	TRBV6-6	TRBJ2-1	NA	NA
CSAPARETIYF	TGCAGTGCCCCAGCGCGGGAGACCATATATTTT	TRBV20-1	TRBJ1-3	NA	NA
CASSPSGSYEQYF	TGTGCCAGCTCACCATCGGGGTCCTACGAGCAGTACTTC	TRBV18	TRBJ2-7	NA	NA
CASSESTDTQYF	TGTGCCAGCTCAGAGTCCACAGATACGCAGTATTTT	TRBV18	TRBJ2-3	NA	NA
CASSYGGEGQPQHF	TGTGCCAGCAGTTACGGGGGGGAGGGGCAGCCCCAGCATTTT	TRBV6-5	TRBJ1-5	NA	NA